Presented here are 2 T cell receptor beta chains from one specimen sequenced in a study of blood T cell repertoires in COVID-19. Assay: immunoSEQ multiplex PCR; the TCRdb copy retains only in-frame clones and omits some. The sample records fewer than 300,000 clones, more than 75% being singletons. Input material: peripheral blood. The receptors shown here come from a woman aged 45-65 years with acute or convalescent COVID-19.

The DNA of the CDR3 is TGCAGTGCTCGTGGGCGGCCAGATCAGCCCCAGCATTTT. Encoded protein: CSARGRPDQPQHF. This chain uses TRBV20-1 with TRBJ1-5; no definite D call. Germline CDR1 is DFQATT and CDR2 is SNEGSKA (reference sequence). Trimming removed 5 bases from V and 5 bases from J, with 13 bases in between. The CDR3 runs to 13 residues.

This chain joins TRBV7-2 and TRBJ2-1; unclear D gene. Germline V gives CDR1 SGHTA, CDR2 FQGNSA. The V and J ends lost 5 bases and 7 bases respectively, with 15 bases between them. This CDR3 contains 14 residues. Written as DNA, the CDR3 is TGTGCCAGCAGCCCCCCGGCGTCTAGAAATGAGCAGTTCTTC. This sequence encodes CASSPPASRNEQFF.